This passage covers 17 T cell receptor beta chains from one sample sequenced in a study of blood T cells in healthy people across ages. A second PCR, run for about 6 to 12 cycles, used a sample-barcoded 5' primer plus a J-beta primer mix. Each CDR3 protein gets one entry after TCRdb re-called the 5' RACE reads with MiXCR. The sample includes over a million distinct CDR3 sequences, under 55% of them seen just once. Sample: blood. These receptors were obtained from a woman aged 55-70 years in good health.

This clonotype was counted ten times or more. The junction departs from the called germline gene at one end, perhaps through a read error. V is TRBV7-2 and J is TRBJ2-5, with 11 nucleotides matching TRBD2. The CDR3 has 15 residues. CDR1 and CDR2 (germline): SGHTA, FQGNSA. As DNA, the CDR3 is TGTGCCAGCAGTTTAGCGGGAGGGCCTGGGGAGACCCAGTACTTC. The encoded protein is CASSLAGGPGETQYF.

This clonotype was recorded a few times. The V gene is TRBV18, the J gene TRBJ1-1; D perhaps matches TRBD1 (6 bases). This CDR3 is built from 13 residues. V gave up 3 bases and J gave up 5 bases, with 10 bases separating them. The germline V gene encodes CDR1 KGHSH and CDR2 LQKENI. CDR3 DNA sequence: TGTGCCAGCTCACCCGGGACATCAACTGAAGCTTTCTTT. Translation gives CASSPGTSTEAFF.

This clonotype was seen a handful of times. The chain has TRBV28 and TRBJ2-3; D may be TRBD2 (5 bases). CDR3 length: 14 residues. V lost 2 bases and J lost 8, with 14 bases in between. Germline V gives CDR1 MDHEN, CDR2 SYDVKM. The CDR3 is CASSLSPPAGTQYF. The CDR3 DNA reads as TGTGCCAGCAGTTTAAGTCCCCCCGCGGGTACGCAGTATTTT.

The chain combines TRBV18 with TRBJ2-3; D possibly corresponds to TRBD2 (6 bases). Germline V gene sequence: CDR1 KGHSH, CDR2 LQKENI. Trimming stripped 3 bases from V and 4 bases from J, with 14 bases between. The CDR3 is made up of 15 amino acids. Written as DNA, the CDR3 is TGTGCCAGCTCACCTTTGCGGGGATTTGCAGATACGCAGTATTTT. It is translated as CASSPLRGFADTQYF.

The rearrangement joins TRBV7-6 to TRBJ2-1, with D possibly TRBD2 on 6 matching bases. Germline V gene lookup returns CDR1 SGHVS and CDR2 FNYEAQ. The CDR3 has 16 residues. The ends were cut back, 4 bases at V and 4 bases at J, with 17 bases in the middle. The CDR3 here is CASSSSSSVGYNEQFF. The CDR3 DNA sequence: TGTGCCAGCAGCTCTTCATCTAGCGTGGGTTACAATGAGCAGTTCTTC.

This chain connects TRBV9 to TRBJ2-3; D not certain. Germline V lookup: CDR1 SGDLS, CDR2 YYNGEE. The V end lost 0 bases, the J end lost 0 bases, and 8 bases lay between the germline ends. The CDR3 is 15 amino acids. As DNA, the CDR3 is TGTGCCAGCAGCGTAGGTGGACCTAGCACAGATACGCAGTATTTT. Residues: CASSVGGPSTDTQYF. The full variable domain, with the rest looked up from reference TRBV9 and TRBJ2-3, is DSGVTQTPKHLITATGQRVTLRCSPRSGDLSVYWYQQSLDQGLQFLIQYYNGEERAKGNILERFSAQQFPDLHSELNLSSLELGDSALYFCASSVGGPSTDTQYFGPGTRLTVL.

V gene TRBV20-1 combines with J gene TRBJ1-2, with D possibly TRBD1 on 5 matching bases. The CDR3 runs to 14 residues. Germline loops: CDR1 DFQATT, CDR2 SNEGSKA (reference sequence). The CDR3: CTVSSHRDDYGYTF. CDR3 DNA sequence: TGCACCGTCTCGAGCCACCGGGACGACTATGGCTACACCTTC.

On this clonotype itself: A much larger clone differs by one base, so this may be a read error. The chain joins TRBV29-1 to TRBJ2-7; weak D call: TRBD2 (6 bases). The J call is in doubt because the DNA end fits TRBJ2-5 better. Germline lookup yields CDR1 SQVTM and CDR2 ANQGSEA. The CDR3 extends over 13 amino acids. The CDR3 nucleotides read TGCAGCGTTGAGGAGGGGCTAGAAGAGACCCAGTACTTC. This sequence encodes CSVEEGLEETQYF.

V usage is TRBV25-1 and J usage is TRBJ2-3, with D perhaps given as TRBD1 or TRBD2 (5 bases each). This CDR3 is built from 15 residues. Germline-derived CDR1 and CDR2 are MGHDK and SYGVNS. With 2 bases removed from V and 3 bases from J, the gap between germline ends came to 12 bases. CDR3 bases: TGTGCCAGCAGTGAACCGGGACCACAAACAGATACGCAGTATTTT. Protein sequence: CASSEPGPQTDTQYF.

The chain joins TRBV6-1 to TRBJ1-2; tentatively, D is TRBD1 (5 bases). This CDR3 spans 15 amino acids. The V gene's germline CDR1 is MNHNS and CDR2 SASEGT. Trimming pared 4 bases from V and 4 bases from J, leaving 16 bases between. The CDR3 DNA follows: TGTGCCAGCAGTGGATCGGCACAGGCGGGCTATGGCTACACCTTC. It codes for CASSGSAQAGYGYTF.

The J gene is TRBJ2-5, the V gene TRBV9; D unclear. The end of the DNA aligns better with TRBJ2-7, so the J call may be wrong. Germline loops: CDR1 SGDLS, CDR2 YYNGEE. This CDR3 has 16 amino acids. CDR3: CASSPPGRVPPYEQYF. The CDR3 DNA reads TGTGCCAGCAGCCCCCCCGGAAGGGTTCCACCCTACGAGCAGTACTTC.

This clonotype was found a few times. This rearrangement joins TRBV2 to TRBJ2-7, with D perhaps being TRBD1 or TRBD2 (5 bases each). Germline V gene data show CDR1 as SNHLY and CDR2 as FYNNEI. This CDR3 has 15 residues. The V end lost 3 bases, the J end lost 3 bases, and 15 bases lay between the germline ends. The CDR3 is CASSDFWDGNYEQYF. In nucleotides, the CDR3 is TGTGCCAGCAGTGATTTTTGGGACGGTAACTACGAGCAGTACTTC.

This clonotype came up a few times. The chain joins TRBV9 to TRBJ2-1, with D perhaps matching TRBD2 (6 bases). CDR1 and CDR2 from the germline V gene are SGDLS and YYNGEE. V dropped 6 bases and J dropped 1 base, with 20 bases sitting between them. This CDR3 is 17 amino acids long. The DNA for the CDR3 is TGTGCCAGCACCCCAGGTAGCGGTATGAGTTCCTACAATGAGCAGTTCTTC. Encoded protein: CASTPGSGMSSYNEQFF.

The J gene is TRBJ2-1, the V gene TRBV20-1; 13 positions match TRBD2. This CDR3 region has 15 residues. CDR1 is DFQATT, CDR2 SNEGSKA, per germline (reference sequence). V gave up 5 bases and J gave up 12 bases; unmatched junction bases: 13. The CDR3 nucleotides read TGCAGTGCTGGACATGGGACCGGGACTAGCGGGGCGCAGTTCTTC. Protein product: CSAGHGTGTSGAQFF.

This chain connects TRBV20-1 to TRBJ2-3, with unresolved D. Trimming left V 3 bases short and J 2 bases short, with 6 bases between. From germline, CDR1 is DFQATT and CDR2 SNEGSKA (reference sequence). The CDR3 totals 12 residues. CDR3 region: CSARDDTDTQYF. The DNA of the CDR3 is TGCAGTGCTAGGGACGACACAGATACGCAGTATTTT.

This clonotype has more than one count but fewer than ten. The chain carries TRBV29-1 and TRBJ2-7; maybe TRBD1 (5 bases). The V gene lost 3 bases and the J gene lost 1 base, with 13 bases spanning the gap. CDR1 is SQVTM, CDR2 ANQGSEA, per germline. The CDR3 totals 14 residues. The CDR3 region has the DNA TGCAGCGTTGAGGTCAGGGCAAGATCCTACGAGCAGTACTTC. Translating gives CSVEVRARSYEQYF.

The chain has TRBV27 and TRBJ2-7; D may be TRBD2 (5 bases). Germline CDR1 MNHEY, CDR2 SMNVEV (reference sequence). The V end lost 0 bases, the J end lost 0 bases, and 9 bases lay between the germline ends. The CDR3 is 15 residues long. The CDR3 region is CASSLSVRGSYEQYF. The CDR3 DNA reads as TGTGCCAGCAGTTTATCGGTTCGGGGCTCCTACGAGCAGTACTTC.